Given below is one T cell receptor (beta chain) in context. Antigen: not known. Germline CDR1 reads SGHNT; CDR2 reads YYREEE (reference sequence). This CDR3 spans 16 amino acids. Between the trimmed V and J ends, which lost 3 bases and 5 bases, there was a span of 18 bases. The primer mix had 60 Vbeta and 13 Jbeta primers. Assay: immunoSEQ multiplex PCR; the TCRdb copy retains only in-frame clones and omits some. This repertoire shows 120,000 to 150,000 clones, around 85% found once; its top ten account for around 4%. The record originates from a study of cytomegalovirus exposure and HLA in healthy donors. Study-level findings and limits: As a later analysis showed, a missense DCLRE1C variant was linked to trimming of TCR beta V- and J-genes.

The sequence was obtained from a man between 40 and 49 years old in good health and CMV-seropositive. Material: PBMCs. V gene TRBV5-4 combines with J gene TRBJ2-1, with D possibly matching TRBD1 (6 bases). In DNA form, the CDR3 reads TGTGCCAGCAGCTCCCCACGCGGACAGAGTAACAATGAGCAGTTCTTC. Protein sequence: CASSSPRGQSNNEQFF.